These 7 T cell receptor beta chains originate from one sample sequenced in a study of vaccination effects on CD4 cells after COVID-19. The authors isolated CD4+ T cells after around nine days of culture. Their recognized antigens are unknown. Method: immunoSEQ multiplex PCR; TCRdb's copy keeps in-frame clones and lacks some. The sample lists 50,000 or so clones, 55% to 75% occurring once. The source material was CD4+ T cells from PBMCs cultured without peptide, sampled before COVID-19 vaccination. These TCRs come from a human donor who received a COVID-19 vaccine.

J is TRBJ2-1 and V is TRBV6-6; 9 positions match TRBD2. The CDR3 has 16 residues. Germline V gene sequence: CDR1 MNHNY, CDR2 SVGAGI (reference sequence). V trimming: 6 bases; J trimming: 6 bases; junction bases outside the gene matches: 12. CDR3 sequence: CASRGWRGGSVNEQFF. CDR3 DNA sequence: TGTGCCAGCAGAGGGTGGCGGGGGGGGTCGGTCAATGAGCAGTTCTTC.

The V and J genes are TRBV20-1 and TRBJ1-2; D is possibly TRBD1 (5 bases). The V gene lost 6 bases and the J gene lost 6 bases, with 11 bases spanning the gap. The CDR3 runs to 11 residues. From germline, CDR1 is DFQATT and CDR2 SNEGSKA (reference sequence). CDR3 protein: CSARETNGYTF. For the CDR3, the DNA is TGCAGTGCCAGGGAAACTAATGGCTACACCTTC.

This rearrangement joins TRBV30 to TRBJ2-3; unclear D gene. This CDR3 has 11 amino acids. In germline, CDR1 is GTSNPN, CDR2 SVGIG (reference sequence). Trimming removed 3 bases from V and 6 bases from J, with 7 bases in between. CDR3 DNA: TGTGCCTGGAGCCGCAGGGATACGCAGTATTTT. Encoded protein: CAWSRRDTQYF.

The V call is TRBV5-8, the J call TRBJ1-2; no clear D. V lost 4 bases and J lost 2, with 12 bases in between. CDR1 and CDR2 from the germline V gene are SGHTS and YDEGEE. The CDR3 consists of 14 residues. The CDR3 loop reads CASSDGPDNYGYTF. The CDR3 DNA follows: TGTGCCAGCAGCGACGGCCCCGACAACTATGGCTACACCTTC. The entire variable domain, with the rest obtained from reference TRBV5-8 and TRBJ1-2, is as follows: EAGVTQSPTHLIKTRGQQATLRCSPISGHTSVYWYQQALGLGLQFLLWYDEGEERNRGNFPPRFSGRQFPNYSSELNVNALELEDSALYLCASSDGPDNYGYTFGSGTRLTVV.

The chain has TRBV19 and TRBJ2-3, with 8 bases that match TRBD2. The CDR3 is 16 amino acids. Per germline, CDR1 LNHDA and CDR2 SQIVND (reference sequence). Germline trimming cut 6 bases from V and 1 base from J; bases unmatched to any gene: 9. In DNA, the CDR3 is TGTGCCAGTAGGTATGGGCGGGAGGCGGGCACAGATACGCAGTATTTT. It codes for CASRYGREAGTDTQYF.

The CDR3 loop is CATSDSRLAGGPDEQFF. In DNA form, the CDR3 reads TGTGCCACCAGTGACTCCCGACTAGCGGGGGGGCCGGATGAGCAGTTCTTC. This chain links TRBV24-1 with TRBJ2-1; 14 positions agree with TRBD2. Trimming took 4 bases from V and 8 from J; bases not matched to a gene: 9. This CDR3 spans 17 amino acids. The germline gives CDR1 KGHDR, CDR2 SFDVKD.

The DNA of the CDR3 is TGTGCCTGGAGTGAAGGGACAGGGAATGAAAAACTGTTTTTT. This codes for CAWSEGTGNEKLFF. J is TRBJ1-4 and V is TRBV30, with TRBD1 matching over 9 bases. The CDR3 contains 14 residues. Germline values: CDR1 GTSNPN, CDR2 SVGIG (reference sequence). V shed 1 base and J 5 bases; nucleotides not matched to a gene: 2.